This TCR beta chain was sequenced for a study of T cell responses to AZD1222 COVID-19 vaccine. Study-level findings and limits: Donors were largely white British and mainly female; clonal diversity was possibly underestimated. The study sampled repertoires only after the peak T cell response. Unmutated variant regions reportedly attract nearly half of all spike-specific TCRs.

TCRdb's table, derived via immunoSEQ multiplex PCR, lists solely in-frame clones and lacks some. The table has around 91,000 clones, more than 85% seen once. The V end lost 5 bases, the J end lost 8 bases, and 9 bases lay between the germline ends. The CDR3 has 11 residues. Per germline, CDR1 SGHAT and CDR2 FQNNGV. Remarks on this clone: Its antigen remains unknown.

The sequences come from peripheral blood, collected 28 days after the second AZD1222 dose. This receptor was identified in an adult who received the AZD1222 COVID-19 vaccine. The rearrangement uses TRBV11-2 and TRBJ1-2; D unclear. The CDR3 sequence: CASSPGGGYTF. The CDR3 nucleotides read TGTGCCAGCAGCCCCGGTGGGGGCTACACCTTC.